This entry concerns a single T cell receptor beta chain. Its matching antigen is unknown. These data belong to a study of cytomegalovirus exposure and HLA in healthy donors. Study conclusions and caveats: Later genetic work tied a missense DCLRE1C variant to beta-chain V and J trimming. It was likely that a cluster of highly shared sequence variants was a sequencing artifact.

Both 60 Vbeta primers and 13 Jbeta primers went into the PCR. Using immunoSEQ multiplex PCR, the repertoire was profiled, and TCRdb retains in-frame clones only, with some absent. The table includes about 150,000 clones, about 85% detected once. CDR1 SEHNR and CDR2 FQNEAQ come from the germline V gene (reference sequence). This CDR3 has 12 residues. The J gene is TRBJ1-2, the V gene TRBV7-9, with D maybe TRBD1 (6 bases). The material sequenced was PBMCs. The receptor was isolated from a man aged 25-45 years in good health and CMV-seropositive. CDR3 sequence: CVAQGSNYGYTF. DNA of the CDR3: TGTGTGGCGCAGGGGTCGAACTATGGCTACACCTTC. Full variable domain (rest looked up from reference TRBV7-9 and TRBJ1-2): DTGVSQNPRHKITKRGQNVTFRCDPISEHNRLYWYRQTLGQGPEFLTYFQNEAQLEKSRLLSDRFSAERPKGSFSTLEIQRTEQGDSAMYLCVAQGSNYGYTFGSGTRLTVV.